The TCR beta chain under discussion was sequenced for a study of cytomegalovirus exposure and HLA in healthy donors. In the PCR, 60 Vbeta and 13 Jbeta primers were used. Repertoires were generated with immunoSEQ multiplex PCR, while TCRdb's copy carries only in-frame clones and drops some. This sample carries 150,000 to 170,000 clones, nearly 80% of them seen once, and the ten largest clones take 9.5% to 15%. The sequenced sample consisted of PBMCs. The receptor's source is a man younger than 40 in good health and CMV-seropositive.

CDR3 nucleotide sequence: TGTGCCAGCAGCTTATCCGGGAGCACAGATACGCAGTATTTT. Its translation: CASSLSGSTDTQYF. The rearrangement joins TRBV11-3 to TRBJ2-3; D gene unclear. The CDR3 runs 14 residues. V was pared by 2 bases and J by 0 bases, with 6 bases between. Germline values: CDR1 SGHNT, CDR2 YENEEA. Together with reference TRBV11-3 and TRBJ2-3, the CDR3 gives the full variable domain: EAGVVQSPRYKIIEKKQPVAFWCNPISGHNTLYWYLQNLGQGPELLIRYENEEAVDDSQLPKDRFSAERLKGVDSTLKIQPAELGDSAVYLCASSLSGSTDTQYFGPGTRLTVL.